The rows below give T cell receptor beta chains drawn from one sample of a study of OX40 agonist ivuxolimab in advanced cancers. The table came from immunoSEQ multiplex PCR; TCRdb's copy has only in-frame clones and leaves some out. The data contain about 47,000 clones, around nine tenths of them singletons. This material consisted of CD4+ or CD8+ T cells sorted from blood, taken in a trial of the OX40 agonist ivuxolimab. All receptors derive from an adult with an advanced solid tumor such as melanoma, head and neck, liver or kidney cancer. Both conserved end residues are part of each CDR3. The order of the fields is clone size, V gene, J gene, CDR3 length, D gene, CDR3 DNA, CDR3 protein. A D gene is named only where the DNA matches it firmly. Where a row states a size, it is once, few, many or the class of an expanded clone; other rows omit it.

abundance: .
v_gene: TRBV6-5
j_gene: TRBJ2-2
len: 15
d_gene: .
CDR3nt: TGTGCCAGCAGGGCCGGGACTGGGTACTCCGGGGAGCTGTTTTTT
CDR3aa: CASRAGTGYSGELFF

abundance: .
v_gene: TRBV15
j_gene: TRBJ2-7
len: 17
d_gene: TRBD1
CDR3nt: TGTGCCACCAGCAGAGGGCCCCCGGGACAGGGGTACTACGAGCAGTACTTC
CDR3aa: CATSRGPPGQGYYEQYF

abundance: .
v_gene: TRBV7-9
j_gene: TRBJ2-2
len: 17
d_gene: TRBD1
CDR3nt: TGTGCCAGCAGCCATACCGGGACAGGGACGGCTGCCGGGGAGCTGTTTTTT
CDR3aa: CASSHTGTGTAAGELFF

abundance: .
v_gene: TRBV4-1
j_gene: TRBJ1-3
len: 16
d_gene: .
CDR3nt: TGCGCCAGCAGCCAAGATAGGCAAGGGGCTGGAAACACCATATATTTT
CDR3aa: CASSQDRQGAGNTIYF

abundance: once
v_gene: TRBV6-5
j_gene: TRBJ1-1
len: 14
d_gene: TRBD1
CDR3nt: TGTGCCAGCAGGAGACAGGGGGCGAACACTGAAGCTTTCTTT
CDR3aa: CASRRQGANTEAFF

abundance: .
v_gene: TRBV15
j_gene: TRBJ1-2
len: 15
d_gene: TRBD1
CDR3nt: TGTGCCACCAGCAGGACCGGGACAGGTGGAGACGGCTACACCTTC
CDR3aa: CATSRTGTGGDGYTF

abundance: .
v_gene: TRBV7-9
j_gene: TRBJ1-2
len: 12
d_gene: TRBD1
CDR3nt: TGTGCCAGCACCAGGACAGGGGGTGGCTACACCTTC
CDR3aa: CASTRTGGGYTF

abundance: .
v_gene: TRBV5-1
j_gene: TRBJ2-7
len: 14
d_gene: TRBD1
CDR3nt: TGCGCCAGCAGCGGCGGGACAGGGGGCAACGAGCAGTACTTC
CDR3aa: CASSGGTGGNEQYF

abundance: .
v_gene: TRBV7-3
j_gene: TRBJ2-5
len: 13
d_gene: TRBD2
CDR3nt: TGTGCCAGCAGCTTAAGTAGCGGGGAGACCCAGTACTTC
CDR3aa: CASSLSSGETQYF

abundance: .
v_gene: TRBV19
j_gene: TRBJ1-1
len: 14
d_gene: .
CDR3nt: TGTGCCAGTAGTGGCAGGGCTCGGAACACTGAAGCTTTCTTT
CDR3aa: CASSGRARNTEAFF

abundance: .
v_gene: TRBV2
j_gene: TRBJ1-1
len: 13
d_gene: .
CDR3nt: TGTGCCAGCAAAGGAGGGTCCTCCATTGAAGCTTTCTTT
CDR3aa: CASKGGSSIEAFF

abundance: once
v_gene: TRBV5-4
j_gene: TRBJ2-3
len: 15
d_gene: .
CDR3nt: TGTGCCAGCAGATCCCGGGCTGCCTTCACAGATACGCAGTATTTT
CDR3aa: CASRSRAAFTDTQYF

abundance: once
v_gene: TRBV6-1
j_gene: TRBJ2-7
len: 16
d_gene: .
CDR3nt: TGTGCCAGCAGTGAATCCTTTGACAGTCGCTCCTACGAGCAGTACTTC
CDR3aa: CASSESFDSRSYEQYF

abundance: .
v_gene: TRBV27
j_gene: TRBJ1-2
len: 13
d_gene: .
CDR3nt: TGTGCCAGCAGTTCTGGGTATGCCTATGGCTACACCTTC
CDR3aa: CASSSGYAYGYTF

abundance: few
v_gene: TRBV7-8
j_gene: TRBJ2-1
len: 15
d_gene: .
CDR3nt: TGTGCCAGCAGCCAGGCCTGGGGGGAAGGGAGTGAGCAGTTCTTC
CDR3aa: CASSQAWGEGSEQFF

abundance: few
v_gene: TRBV7-7
j_gene: TRBJ2-2
len: 18
d_gene: TRBD2
CDR3nt: TGTGCTAGCAGCCCGTCGGGGGCTAGCGGGCCGAACACCGGGGAGCTGTTTTTT
CDR3aa: CASSPSGASGPNTGELFF

abundance: .
v_gene: TRBV5-1
j_gene: TRBJ2-1
len: 14
d_gene: .
CDR3nt: TGCGCCAGCAGCTCACATGCGGAGCGCAATGAGCAGTTCTTC
CDR3aa: CASSSHAERNEQFF

abundance: .
v_gene: TRBV2
j_gene: TRBJ1-5
len: 13
d_gene: .
CDR3nt: TGTGCCAGCAGTGAGTGGGGTAATCAGCCCCAGCATTTT
CDR3aa: CASSEWGNQPQHF

abundance: .
v_gene: TRBV19
j_gene: TRBJ1-5
len: 17
d_gene: .
CDR3nt: TGTGCCAGTAGTAGGAGGGGTGGAATTGGGGGCAATCAGCCCCAGCATTTT
CDR3aa: CASSRRGGIGGNQPQHF

abundance: .
v_gene: TRBV6-5
j_gene: TRBJ2-7
len: 11
d_gene: .
CDR3nt: TGTGCCAGCGGCAAGTCTATGGAGCAGTACTTC
CDR3aa: CASGKSMEQYF

abundance: few
v_gene: TRBV7-3
j_gene: TRBJ2-2
len: 12
d_gene: .
CDR3nt: TGTGCCAGCAGCTTAGGAGCTGGGCAGCTGTTTTTT
CDR3aa: CASSLGAGQLFF

abundance: .
v_gene: TRBV2
j_gene: TRBJ2-7
len: 16
d_gene: TRBD2
CDR3nt: TGTGCCAGCAGTGAACCTCTAGCGGGAAATTCCTACGAGCAGTACTTC
CDR3aa: CASSEPLAGNSYEQYF

abundance: medium-sized
v_gene: TRBV14
j_gene: TRBJ2-7
len: 15
d_gene: .
CDR3nt: TGTGCCAGCAGCCAAGCCCTGGGTCTAGCGCACGAGCAGTACTTC
CDR3aa: CASSQALGLAHEQYF

abundance: .
v_gene: TRBV14
j_gene: TRBJ2-1
len: 17
d_gene: TRBD2
CDR3nt: TGTGCCAGCAGCCCGAGGCTGGGACTAGCGGGGTACAATGAGCAGTTCTTC
CDR3aa: CASSPRLGLAGYNEQFF

abundance: .
v_gene: TRBV7-2
j_gene: TRBJ2-1
len: 16
d_gene: TRBD2
CDR3nt: TGTGCCAGCCGGACTAGCGGGAGTGCCGGGGTGGGTGAGCAGTTCTTC
CDR3aa: CASRTSGSAGVGEQFF

abundance: .
v_gene: TRBV6-5
j_gene: TRBJ2-3
len: 14
d_gene: .
CDR3nt: TGTGCCAGCAGTTTCGGGAGAGTCACAGATACGCAGTATTTT
CDR3aa: CASSFGRVTDTQYF

abundance: .
v_gene: TRBV4-1
j_gene: TRBJ2-7
len: 16
d_gene: TRBD1
CDR3nt: TGCGCCAGCAGCCCAGGGGGGACAGGGACTTTCTACGAGCAGTACTTC
CDR3aa: CASSPGGTGTFYEQYF

abundance: .
v_gene: TRBV10-1
j_gene: TRBJ2-7
len: 14
d_gene: TRBD2
CDR3nt: TGCGCCAGCAGTGTCGGTAGCGGGAGCCCTAAGCAGTACTTC
CDR3aa: CASSVGSGSPKQYF

abundance: .
v_gene: TRBV2
j_gene: TRBJ1-5
len: 17
d_gene: .
CDR3nt: TGTGCCAGCAGTGGGAATGGACACAGTTATAGCAATCAGCCCCAGCATTTT
CDR3aa: CASSGNGHSYSNQPQHF

abundance: .
v_gene: TRBV19
j_gene: TRBJ2-7
len: 13
d_gene: .
CDR3nt: TGTGCCAGTAATGGACAGAACTCCTACGAGCAGTACTTC
CDR3aa: CASNGQNSYEQYF

abundance: .
v_gene: TRBV6-6
j_gene: TRBJ1-5
len: 14
d_gene: .
CDR3nt: TGTGCCAGCCGTTACACATGGGGCGGGCAGCCCCAGCATTTT
CDR3aa: CASRYTWGGQPQHF

abundance: .
v_gene: TRBV28
j_gene: TRBJ1-1
len: 16
d_gene: .
CDR3nt: TGTGCCAGCAGCCCCCCTCTGGACACCGGGAACACTGAAGCTTTCTTT
CDR3aa: CASSPPLDTGNTEAFF

abundance: .
v_gene: TRBV29-1
j_gene: TRBJ2-5
len: 14
d_gene: .
CDR3nt: TGCAGCGTTGTCGATTTTGGCAGGCAAGAGACCCAGTACTTC
CDR3aa: CSVVDFGRQETQYF

abundance: .
v_gene: TRBV9
j_gene: TRBJ1-4
len: 16
d_gene: .
CDR3nt: TGTGCCAGCAGCCCGGGTGGGGGGCGTTATTATGAAAAACTGTTTTTT
CDR3aa: CASSPGGGRYYEKLFF

abundance: .
v_gene: TRBV9
j_gene: TRBJ1-2
len: 14
d_gene: .
CDR3nt: TGTGCCAGCAGCGTAGACGCGGGGGTTTCTGGCTACACCTTC
CDR3aa: CASSVDAGVSGYTF

abundance: .
v_gene: TRBV28
j_gene: TRBJ2-3
len: 15
d_gene: TRBD2
CDR3nt: TGTGCCAGCAGTTTTGGAGGCGCGGGAGAAGATACGCAGTATTTT
CDR3aa: CASSFGGAGEDTQYF

abundance: .
v_gene: TRBV5-1
j_gene: TRBJ2-5
len: 15
d_gene: TRBD1
CDR3nt: TGCGCCAGCAGCTTAGGACAGGGAGTTGAAGAGACCCAGTACTTC
CDR3aa: CASSLGQGVEETQYF

abundance: .
v_gene: TRBV18
j_gene: TRBJ2-2
len: 12
d_gene: .
CDR3nt: TGTGCCAGCTCCCCAAACACCGGGGAGCTGTTTTTT
CDR3aa: CASSPNTGELFF

abundance: few
v_gene: TRBV28
j_gene: TRBJ2-7
len: 13
d_gene: .
CDR3nt: TGTGCCAGCAGTCGCCGGGGGAGCTACGAGCAGTACTTC
CDR3aa: CASSRRGSYEQYF

abundance: .
v_gene: TRBV30
j_gene: TRBJ2-3
len: 15
d_gene: .
CDR3nt: TGTGCCTGGAGTACGGGCCCAGCTAGCACAGATACGCAGTATTTT
CDR3aa: CAWSTGPASTDTQYF